The following is a T cell receptor (beta chain) sequence with its context. This sample was included in a study of T cell changes during pregnancy in multiple sclerosis. The protocol was immunoSEQ multiplex PCR, while the TCRdb copy is restricted to in-frame clones and leaves out a portion. The profile shows approximately 97,000 clones, approximately 90% of them singletons. V was cut by 5 bases and J by 2 bases, with 13 bases left in between. This CDR3 comprises 15 residues. CDR1 is MDHEN and CDR2 is SYDVKM in the germline V gene. The material was peripheral blood, obtained in the second trimester of pregnancy. The chain couples TRBV28 to TRBJ2-1, with D possibly being TRBD1 (7 bases). This TCR derives from a female donor in good health, enrolled as a control in a pregnancy study. The CDR3 reads CASSTAGGTYNEQFF. DNA of the CDR3: TGTGCCAGCAGTACGGCAGGGGGGACCTACAATGAGCAGTTCTTC.